The 20 T cell receptor beta chains given below trace back to one sample, sequenced in a study of T cells expressing NK-cell markers. TCRdb derives one entry per CDR3 protein from the 5' RACE reads, leaving out DNA. This listing includes about 460,000 distinct CDR3 sequences. Specimen: blood T cells: a sorted CD56 or NKG2C T cell subset, CD4+ or CD8+ T cells, or bulk PBMC T cells (not recorded which). These receptor sequences come from a woman aged 50 to 60 in good health.

The V gene is TRBV25-1, the J gene TRBJ2-3. CDR3 length equals 12 residues. In germline, CDR1 is MGHDK, CDR2 SYGVNS. The CDR3 protein is CASSELVNTQYF.

The chain combines TRBV24-1 with TRBJ2-1. Germline assignment: CDR1 KGHDR and CDR2 SFDVKD. CDR3 length: 12 residues. The CDR3 here is CATSVTAHEQFF.

The chain combines TRBV27 with TRBJ1-3. This CDR3 comprises 12 residues. Germline CDR1 reads MNHEY; CDR2 reads SMNVEV (reference sequence). The CDR3 here is CASSLGPYTIYF.

CDR3 amino acids: CASRTGGNQPQHF. J is TRBJ1-5 and V is TRBV6-5; TCRdb's D call of TRBD1 is untestable without DNA. Germline V gives CDR1 MNHEY, CDR2 SVGAGI. The CDR3 loop spans 13 amino acids.

The chain joins TRBV12-3 or TRBV12-4 to TRBJ1-2. This CDR3 contains 14 residues. CDR3 sequence reads: CASRPHDTHYGYTF.

V usage is TRBV10-3 and J usage is TRBJ2-1; the TCRdb D gene call, TRBD2, has no DNA to confirm it. In germline, CDR1 is ENHRY, CDR2 SYGVKD. The CDR3 loop spans 17 amino acids. The CDR3 region is CAISALPGLAGINEQFF.

The rearrangement uses TRBV7-9 and TRBJ2-2. The CDR3 consists of 15 residues. Germline V gives CDR1 SEHNR, CDR2 FQNEAQ (reference sequence). The CDR3: CASSSRGQRTGELFF.

The V gene is TRBV5-1, the J gene TRBJ1-4. The CDR3 sequence is 14 residues long. CDR1 and CDR2 (germline): SGHRS, YFSETQ. The CDR3 protein is CASSLEGPLGKLFF.

The chain combines TRBV14 with TRBJ1-4; TCRdb outputs TRBD1, but without DNA this stays unchecked. This CDR3 region has 15 residues. Germline values: CDR1 SGHDN, CDR2 FVKESK. CDR3: CASSQVQGSNEKLFF.

The J gene is TRBJ2-3, the V gene TRBV5-1; TCRdb reports TRBD1, a call that lacks DNA to check it against. The CDR3 is 12 amino acids. Germline assignment: CDR1 SGHRS and CDR2 YFSETQ. CDR3 residues: CASSPAQGTQYF.

V and J are TRBV11-2 and TRBJ1-1; the D gene TCRdb calls, TRBD1, cannot be checked with no DNA. This CDR3 spans 14 amino acids. The V gene's germline CDR1 is SGHAT and CDR2 FQNNGV. The CDR3 loop is CASSLDRGPTEAFF.

CDR3 residues: CSAQSTSGHTDTQYF. V gene TRBV20-1 combines with J gene TRBJ2-3; the TRBD2 assignment by TCRdb is unverifiable without DNA. This CDR3 comprises 15 residues. The germline V gene encodes CDR1 DFQATT and CDR2 SNEGSKA (reference sequence).

The chain recombines TRBV5-1 with TRBJ2-1; the TCRdb call, TRBD1, lacks DNA for checking. CDR3 length equals 13 residues. Germline assignment: CDR1 SGHRS and CDR2 YFSETQ. The CDR3 loop reads CASSLGQASEQFF.

The chain couples TRBV30 to TRBJ1-1. The V gene's germline CDR1 is GTSNPN and CDR2 SVGIG (reference sequence). This CDR3 has 15 amino acids. CDR3 amino acids: CAWSVPTTANTEAFF.

This chain connects TRBV19 to TRBJ1-3. The germline gives CDR1 LNHDA, CDR2 SQIVND (reference sequence). This CDR3 comprises 12 residues. This chain's CDR3 is CASSHSGNTIYF.

CDR3 loop: CASSQKRTSEPEQFF. V gene TRBV18 combines with J gene TRBJ2-1; the D gene TCRdb calls, TRBD2, cannot be checked with no DNA. Per the germline V gene, CDR1 is KGHSH and CDR2 is LQKENI. The CDR3 has 15 residues.

The chain recombines TRBV6-5 with TRBJ2-2; TCRdb outputs TRBD1, but without DNA this stays unchecked. CDR1 is MNHEY and CDR2 is SVGAGI in the germline V gene. The CDR3 loop spans 14 amino acids. This CDR3 is CASRGTGSPGELFF.

The rearrangement uses TRBV6-2 or TRBV6-3 and TRBJ2-5; TCRdb calls TRBD1, which cannot be checked without DNA. This CDR3 is built from 14 residues. CDR1 is MNHEY and CDR2 is SVGEGT in the germline V gene. This CDR3 is CASSYPPGRETQYF.

The chain carries TRBV29-1 and TRBJ2-3; TCRdb returns TRBD2, unconfirmable since there is no DNA. This CDR3 is 16 amino acids long. CDR1 is SQVTM, CDR2 ANQGSEA, per germline. The CDR3 spells CSALLLHAGFTDTQYF.

V and J are TRBV4-1 and TRBJ2-5; TCRdb names TRBD2, which stays unverified in the absence of DNA. The CDR3 consists of 14 residues. Looked up from germline, CDR1 is MGHRA and CDR2 is YSYEKL. CDR3 residues: CASSQAGGRLAQYF.